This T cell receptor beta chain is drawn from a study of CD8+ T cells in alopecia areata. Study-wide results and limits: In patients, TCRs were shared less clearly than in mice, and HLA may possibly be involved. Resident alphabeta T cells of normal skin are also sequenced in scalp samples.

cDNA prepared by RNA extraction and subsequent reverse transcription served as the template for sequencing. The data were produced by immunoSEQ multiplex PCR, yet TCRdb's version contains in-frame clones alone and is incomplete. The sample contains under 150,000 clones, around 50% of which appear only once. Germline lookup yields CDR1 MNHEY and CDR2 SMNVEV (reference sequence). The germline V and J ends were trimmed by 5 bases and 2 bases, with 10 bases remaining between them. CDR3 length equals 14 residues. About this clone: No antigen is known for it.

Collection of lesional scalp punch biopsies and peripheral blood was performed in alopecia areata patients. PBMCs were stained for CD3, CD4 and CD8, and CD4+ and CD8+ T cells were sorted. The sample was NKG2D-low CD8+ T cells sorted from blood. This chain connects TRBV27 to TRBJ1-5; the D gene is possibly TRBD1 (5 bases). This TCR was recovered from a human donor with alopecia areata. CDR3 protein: CASSPGTGNQPQHF. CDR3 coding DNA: TGTGCCAGCAGTCCCGGGACGGGCAATCAGCCCCAGCATTTT.